These T cell receptor beta chains were read from a single sample in a study of blood T cells in healthy people across ages. One entry per CDR3 protein, called by TCRdb with MiXCR from the 5' RACE reads. The sample has about 800,000 distinct CDR3 sequences; roughly 50% are singletons. Input material: blood. The receptors stem from a man aged 25-40 years in good health. Each CDR3 is given with its conserved first and last residue. D genes are given only for firm matches. Size is omitted from some rows. Given values are once, few, many or a class for expanded clones.

>12|.|TRBD2|TRBV30|TRBJ2-1
CAWTPGGNEQFF
TGTGCCTGGACGCCGGGGGGGAATGAGCAGTTCTTC
>13|.|TRBD1|TRBV7-9|TRBJ1-2
CASSLGDRGGYTF
TGTGCCAGCAGCCTAGGGGACAGGGGTGGCTACACCTTC
>12|.|.|TRBV29-1|TRBJ1-4
CSVGVRGEKLFF
TGCAGCGTTGGGGTACGCGGTGAAAAACTGTTTTTT
>14|.|.|TRBV5-1|TRBJ1-1
CASSSGGPNTEAFF
TGCGCCAGCAGCTCGGGGGGGCCGAACACTGAAGCTTTCTTT
>14|.|TRBD2|TRBV10-3|TRBJ2-5
CAISRREGQETQYF
TGTGCCATCAGTAGGCGGGAGGGCCAAGAGACCCAGTACTTC
>11|once|.|TRBV4-1|TRBJ2-5
CASSQDQEQYF
TGCGCCAGCAGCCAAGATCAGGAGCAGTACTTC
>16|.|TRBD1|TRBV29-1|TRBJ1-2
CSVGVKPPGQGGGYTF
TGCAGCGTCGGGGTAAAACCTCCGGGACAGGGAGGTGGCTACACCTTC
>14|many|.|TRBV6-5|TRBJ2-1
CASSSSGFIYEQFF
TGTGCCAGCAGTTCCAGCGGGTTTATCTATGAGCAGTTCTTC
>16|.|TRBD1|TRBV28|TRBJ2-1
CASSPRGTGPYKEQFF
TGTGCCAGCAGTCCTAGGGGGACAGGTCCCTACAAGGAGCAGTTCTTC
>15|.|TRBD1|TRBV25-1|TRBJ2-5
CASSDTGGLAATQYF
TGTGCCAGCAGTGATACAGGGGGCCTCGCCGCGACCCAGTACTTC
>18|.|TRBD1|TRBV7-6|TRBJ2-3
CASSPSFGTGSVGDTQYF
TGTGCCAGCAGCCCTTCTTTTGGGACAGGGAGTGTCGGAGATACGCAGTATTTT
>15|.|TRBD2|TRBV11-2|TRBJ2-3
CASSLVAGNPDTQYF
TGTGCCAGCAGCTTAGTAGCGGGCAATCCAGATACGCAGTATTTT
>15|.|.|TRBV6-6|TRBJ2-7
CASSYSNRGHNEQYF
TGTGCCAGCAGTTACTCCAACCGGGGACACAATGAGCAGTACTTC
>17|once|.|TRBV9|TRBJ2-1
CASSSPEGTSKVNEQFF
TGTGCCAGCAGCTCCCCAGAGGGGACCTCTAAGGTTAATGAGCAGTTCTTC
>15|.|.|TRBV13|TRBJ2-3
CASSLGARAGDTQYF
TGTGCCAGCAGCTTAGGGGCGCGGGCGGGAGATACGCAGTATTTT
>15|.|.|TRBV12-3/TRBV12-4|TRBJ2-1
CASSPSMRKYNEQFF
TGTGCCAGCAGTCCTTCTATGAGAAAGTACAATGAGCAGTTCTTC
>12|few|.|TRBV29-1|TRBJ2-7
CSVAQVENEQYF
TGCAGCGTTGCCCAGGTCGAGAACGAGCAGTACTTC
>13|once|.|TRBV20-1|TRBJ2-5
CSAKGSLGETQYF
TGCAGTGCTAAAGGTAGTCTGGGAGAGACCCAGTACTTC
>14|.|.|TRBV27|TRBJ2-7
CASSSGGAIYEQYF
TGTGCCAGCAGTTCTGGGGGCGCGATCTACGAGCAGTACTTC
>14|.|.|TRBV20-1|TRBJ1-1
CSARGGISATEAFF
TGCAGTGCTAGGGGCGGCATCTCGGCCACTGAAGCTTTCTTT
>13|.|TRBD1|TRBV20-1|TRBJ1-5
CSGTGDSNQPQHF
TGCAGTGGGACAGGCGATAGCAATCAGCCCCAGCATTTT
>16|.|TRBD2|TRBV7-2|TRBJ2-7
CASSPRLAGGPYEQYF
TGTGCCAGCAGCCCCCGACTAGCGGGAGGGCCCTACGAGCAGTACTTC
>13|few|.|TRBV29-1|TRBJ2-1
CSVHRLSGDEQFF
TGCAGCGTTCACCGGCTCAGTGGCGATGAGCAGTTCTTC
>14|.|.|TRBV20-1|TRBJ1-6
CSARPLDEQSPLHF
TGCAGTGCTAGGCCCCTAGATGAGCAAAGTCCCCTCCACTTT
>15|.|.|TRBV12-3/TRBV12-4|TRBJ2-3
CASSSRAKRTDTQYF
TGTGCCAGCAGTTCGCGGGCCAAACGGACAGATACGCAGTATTTT
>13|.|.|TRBV3-1|TRBJ1-2
CAGSLDGPYGYTF
TGTGCCGGCAGCCTCGACGGACCCTATGGCTACACCTTC
>14|few|.|TRBV27|TRBJ2-5
CASSLSHTRDKQYF
TGTGCCAGCAGTCTATCCCACACCCGGGACAAGCAGTACTTC
>15|.|.|TRBV20-1|TRBJ2-1
CSAREEDKDAGEQFF
TGCAGTGCTAGGGAAGAGGACAAAGACGCGGGTGAGCAGTTCTTC